This T cell receptor (beta chain) was obtained from a study of PD-L1 blockade in urothelial cancer. About the research overall: The analyses of blood took place 3 weeks (second dose) and 6 weeks after treatment start.

V lost 3 bases to trimming and J lost 6 bases, with 10 bases between them. Germline CDR1 LNHDA, CDR2 SQIVND (reference sequence). CDR3 size: 13 residues. Here immunoSEQ multiplex PCR was the method, and the copy in TCRdb shows in-frame clones only, minus some. The repertoire consists of tens of thousands of clones, with about 86% occurring once and the leading ten covering 2.9%. This specimen consisted of PBMCs, obtained around atezolizumab (anti-PD-L1) treatment. The clonotype comes from a man in his fifties with urothelial cancer. The genes are TRBV19 and TRBJ2-3; D unresolved. The CDR3, as DNA: TGTGCCAGTAGTATGGTGGCTGTGGATACGCAGTATTTT. Encoded protein: CASSMVAVDTQYF.